The clone carrying this TCR beta chain appeared a few times. Germline CDR1 is DFQATT and CDR2 is SNEGSKA (reference sequence). The CDR3 has 16 residues. Trimming stripped 0 bases from V and 7 bases from J, with 22 bases between. This sample was included in a study of blood T cells in healthy people across ages. It was with a sample-barcoded 5' primer and a J-beta primer mix that a second PCR of roughly 7 to 12 cycles was run. One entry per CDR3 protein results from TCRdb running MiXCR on the 5' RACE reads. The repertoire holds around 790,000 distinct CDR3 sequences, with approximately 44% as singletons.

Sequencing was performed on blood. The source of this sequence is a man in his 60s in good health. The rearrangement joins TRBV20-1 to TRBJ2-7, with TRBD2 as a possible D gene (6 bases). The CDR3 DNA follows: TGCAGTGCTAGAGATCTCGGGGGAAACGTTAGGCATGAGCAGTACTTC. It codes for CSARDLGGNVRHEQYF.